The source of this T cell receptor (beta chain) is a study of cytomegalovirus exposure and HLA in healthy donors. The PCR was carried out with 60 Vbeta primers and 13 Jbeta primers. The protocol was immunoSEQ multiplex PCR, while the TCRdb copy is restricted to in-frame clones and leaves out a portion. The sample has some 120,000 clones; 81% are singletons. The specimen was PBMCs. The clonotype was recovered from a woman aged 30 to 39 in good health and CMV-seronegative.

The CDR3 sequence is CASNARLAGETQYF. The CDR3 coding sequence is TGTGCCAGCAACGCCAGACTAGCGGGAGAGACCCAGTACTTC. V is TRBV11-2 and J is TRBJ2-5; the match to TRBD2 covers 10 bases. The V and J ends lost 7 bases and 4 bases, in that order; junction bases with no gene match: 6. CDR1 is SGHAT, CDR2 FQNNGV, per germline. The CDR3 has 14 residues.